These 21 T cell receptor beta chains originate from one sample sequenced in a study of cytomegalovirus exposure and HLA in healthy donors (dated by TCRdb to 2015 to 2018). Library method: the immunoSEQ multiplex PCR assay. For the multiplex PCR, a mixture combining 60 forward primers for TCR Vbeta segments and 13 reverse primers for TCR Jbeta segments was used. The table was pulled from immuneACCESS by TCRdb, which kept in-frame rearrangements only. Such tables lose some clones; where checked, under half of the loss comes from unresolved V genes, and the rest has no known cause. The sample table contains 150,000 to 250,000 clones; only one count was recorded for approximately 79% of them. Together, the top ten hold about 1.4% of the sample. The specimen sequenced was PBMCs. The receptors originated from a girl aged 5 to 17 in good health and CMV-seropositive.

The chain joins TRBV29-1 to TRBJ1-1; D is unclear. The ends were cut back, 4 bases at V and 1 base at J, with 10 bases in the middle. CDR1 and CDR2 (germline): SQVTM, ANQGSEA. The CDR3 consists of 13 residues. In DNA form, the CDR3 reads TGCAGCGTTGTCTGGCCCGAGAACACTGAAGCTTTCTTT. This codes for CSVVWPENTEAFF.

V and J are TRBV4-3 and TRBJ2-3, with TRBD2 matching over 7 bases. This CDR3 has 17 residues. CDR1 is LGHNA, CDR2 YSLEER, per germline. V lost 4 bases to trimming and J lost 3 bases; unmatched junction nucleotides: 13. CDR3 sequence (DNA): TGCGCCAGCAGCCCCGGACTAGGTGGAGCCTGGACAGATACGCAGTATTTT. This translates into CASSPGLGGAWTDTQYF.

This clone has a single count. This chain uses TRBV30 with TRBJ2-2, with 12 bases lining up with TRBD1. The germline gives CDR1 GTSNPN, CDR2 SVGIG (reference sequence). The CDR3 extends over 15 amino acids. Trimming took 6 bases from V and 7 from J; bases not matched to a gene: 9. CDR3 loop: CACPGTGGFIGELFF. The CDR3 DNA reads TGTGCCTGTCCTGGGACAGGGGGCTTCATCGGGGAGCTGTTTTTT.

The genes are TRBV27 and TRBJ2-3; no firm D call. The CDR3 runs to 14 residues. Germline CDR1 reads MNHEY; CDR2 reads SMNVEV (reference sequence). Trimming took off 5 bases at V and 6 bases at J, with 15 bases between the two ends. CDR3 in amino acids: CASSNTAFRDTQYF. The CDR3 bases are TGTGCCAGCAGTAACACTGCCTTCAGGGATACGCAGTATTTT.

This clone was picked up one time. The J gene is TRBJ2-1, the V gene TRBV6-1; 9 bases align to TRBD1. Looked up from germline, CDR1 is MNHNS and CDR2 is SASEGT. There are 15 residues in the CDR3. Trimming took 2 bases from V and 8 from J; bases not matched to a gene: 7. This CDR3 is CASSERDRVGDEQFF. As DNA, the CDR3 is TGTGCCAGCAGTGAACGGGACAGGGTCGGTGATGAGCAGTTCTTC.

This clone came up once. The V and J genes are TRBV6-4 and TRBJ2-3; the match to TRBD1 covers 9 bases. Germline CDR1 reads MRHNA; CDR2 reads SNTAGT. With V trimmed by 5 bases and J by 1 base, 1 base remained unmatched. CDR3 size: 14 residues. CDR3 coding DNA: TGTGCCAGCAGTCGGACAGGGGGCACAGATACGCAGTATTTT. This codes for CASSRTGGTDTQYF.

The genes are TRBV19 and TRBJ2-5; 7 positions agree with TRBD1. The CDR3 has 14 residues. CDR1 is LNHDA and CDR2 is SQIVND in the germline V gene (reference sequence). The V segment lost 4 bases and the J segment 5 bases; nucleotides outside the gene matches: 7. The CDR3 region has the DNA TGTGCCAGTAGTAGGAAGGGGGCGTCGGAGACCCAGTACTTC. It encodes CASSRKGASETQYF. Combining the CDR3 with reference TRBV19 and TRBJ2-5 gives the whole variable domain DGGITQSPKYLFRKEGQNVTLSCEQNLNHDAMYWYRQDPGQGLRLIYYSQIVNDFQKGDIAEGYSVSREKKESFPLTVTSAQKNPTAFYLCASSRKGASETQYFGPGTRLLVL.

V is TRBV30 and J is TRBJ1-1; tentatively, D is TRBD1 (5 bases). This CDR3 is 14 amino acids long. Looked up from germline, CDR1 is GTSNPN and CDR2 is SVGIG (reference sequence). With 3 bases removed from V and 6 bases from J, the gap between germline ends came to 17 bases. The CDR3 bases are TGTGCCTGGAGCTTAAAGGGGAGGGAGGCTGAAGCTTTCTTT. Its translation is CAWSLKGREAEAFF.

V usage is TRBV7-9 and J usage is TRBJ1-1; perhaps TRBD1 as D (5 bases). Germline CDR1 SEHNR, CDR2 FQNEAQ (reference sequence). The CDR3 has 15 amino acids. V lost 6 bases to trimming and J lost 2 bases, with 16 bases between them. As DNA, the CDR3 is TGTGCCAGCAGGGTTAAGGGGCAGACAAACACTGAAGCTTTCTTT. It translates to CASRVKGQTNTEAFF.

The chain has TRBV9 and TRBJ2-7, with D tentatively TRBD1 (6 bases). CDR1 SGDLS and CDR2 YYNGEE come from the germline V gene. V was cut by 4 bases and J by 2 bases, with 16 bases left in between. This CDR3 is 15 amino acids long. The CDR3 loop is CASSPLRGNPYEQYF. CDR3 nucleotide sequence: TGTGCCAGCAGCCCACTGAGGGGGAATCCCTACGAGCAGTACTTC.

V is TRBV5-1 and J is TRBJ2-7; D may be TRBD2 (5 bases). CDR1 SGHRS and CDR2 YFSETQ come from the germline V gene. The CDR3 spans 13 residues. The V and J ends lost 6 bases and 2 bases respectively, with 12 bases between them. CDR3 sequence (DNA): TGCGCCAGCAACCGGGAAGGGCCCTACGAGCAGTACTTC. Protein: CASNREGPYEQYF.

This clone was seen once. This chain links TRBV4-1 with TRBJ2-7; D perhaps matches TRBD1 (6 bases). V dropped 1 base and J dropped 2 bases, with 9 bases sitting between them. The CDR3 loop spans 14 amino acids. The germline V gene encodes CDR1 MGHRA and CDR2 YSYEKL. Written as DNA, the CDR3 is TGCGCCAGCAGCCAAGTCAGGGGACCCTACGAGCAGTACTTC. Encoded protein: CASSQVRGPYEQYF.

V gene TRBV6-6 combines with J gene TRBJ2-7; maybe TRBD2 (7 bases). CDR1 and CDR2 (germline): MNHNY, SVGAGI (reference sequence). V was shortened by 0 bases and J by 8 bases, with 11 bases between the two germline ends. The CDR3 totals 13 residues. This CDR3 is CASSYSKGGKQYF. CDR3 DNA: TGTGCCAGCAGTTACTCGAAGGGGGGGAAGCAGTACTTC.

The CDR3 here is CSVVGWALGTDTQYF. The CDR3, as DNA: TGCAGCGTTGTGGGTTGGGCGCTTGGCACAGATACGCAGTATTTT. This rearrangement joins TRBV29-1 to TRBJ2-3; no definite D call. The V gene lost 4 bases and the J gene lost 1 base, with 15 bases spanning the gap. The CDR3 totals 15 residues. Germline values: CDR1 SQVTM, CDR2 ANQGSEA.

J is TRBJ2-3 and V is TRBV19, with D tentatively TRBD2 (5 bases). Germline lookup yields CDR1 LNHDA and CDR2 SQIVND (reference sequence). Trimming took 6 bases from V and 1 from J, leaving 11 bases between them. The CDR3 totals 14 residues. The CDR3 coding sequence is TGTGCCAGTAGGCTAGCATTCGGCACAGATACGCAGTATTTT. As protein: CASRLAFGTDTQYF.

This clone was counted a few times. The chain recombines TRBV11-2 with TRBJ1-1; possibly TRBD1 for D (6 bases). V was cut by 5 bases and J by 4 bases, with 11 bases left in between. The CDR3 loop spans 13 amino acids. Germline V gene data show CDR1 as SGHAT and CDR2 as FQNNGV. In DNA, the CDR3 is TGTGCCAGCAGCCCACAGGGACCCACTGAAGCTTTCTTT. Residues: CASSPQGPTEAFF.

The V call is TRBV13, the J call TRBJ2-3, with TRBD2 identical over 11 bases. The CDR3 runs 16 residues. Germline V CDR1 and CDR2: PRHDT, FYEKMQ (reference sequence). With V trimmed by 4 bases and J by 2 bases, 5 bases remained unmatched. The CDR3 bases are TGTGCCAGCAGCTCCCAACTAGCGGGGGCCACAGATACGCAGTATTTT. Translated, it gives CASSSQLAGATDTQYF.

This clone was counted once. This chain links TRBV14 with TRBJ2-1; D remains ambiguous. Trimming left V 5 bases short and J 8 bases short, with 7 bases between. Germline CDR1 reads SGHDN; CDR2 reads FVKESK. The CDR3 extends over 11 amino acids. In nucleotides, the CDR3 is TGTGCCAGCAGCATTTATCATGAGCAGTTCTTC. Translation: CASSIYHEQFF.

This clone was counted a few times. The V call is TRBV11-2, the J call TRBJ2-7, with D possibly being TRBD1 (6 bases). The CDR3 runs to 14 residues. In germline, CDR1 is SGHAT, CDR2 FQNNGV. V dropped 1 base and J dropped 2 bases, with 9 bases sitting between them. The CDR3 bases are TGTGCCAGCAGCTTAGCGGGGACACCCTACGAGCAGTACTTC. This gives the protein CASSLAGTPYEQYF.

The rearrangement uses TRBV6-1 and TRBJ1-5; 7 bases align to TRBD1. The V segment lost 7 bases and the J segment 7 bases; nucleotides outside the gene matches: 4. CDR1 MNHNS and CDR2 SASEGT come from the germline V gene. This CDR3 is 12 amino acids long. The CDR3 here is CASMRGQQPQHF. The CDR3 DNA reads TGTGCCAGCATGAGGGGGCAGCAGCCCCAGCATTTT.

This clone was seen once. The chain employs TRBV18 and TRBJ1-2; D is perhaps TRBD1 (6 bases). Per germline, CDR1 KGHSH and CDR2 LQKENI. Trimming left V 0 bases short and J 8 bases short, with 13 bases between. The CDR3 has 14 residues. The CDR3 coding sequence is TGTGCCAGCTCACCACCGGGGGCAGCGCGGGGCTACACCTTC. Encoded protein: CASSPPGAARGYTF.